Listed here are 25 T cell receptor beta chains from one sample, sequenced in a study of T cell responses to AZD1222 COVID-19 vaccine. Some clones are missing from TCRdb's copy, which holds only in-frame ones; the method was immunoSEQ multiplex PCR. The sample lists approximately 120,000 clones, roughly 90% occurring once. The sample was peripheral blood, taken on day 0 of AZD1222 vaccination. Every receptor here comes from an adult in good health.

As concerns this clone: This specimen includes other DNA sequences encoding the same CDR3. The rearrangement joins TRBV4-3 to TRBJ2-7; 10 bases line up with TRBD1. In germline, CDR1 is LGHNA, CDR2 YSLEER. There are 16 residues in the CDR3. Trimming at V came to 5 bases and at J to 1 base, leaving 8 bases not matched to a gene. The CDR3 DNA reads TGCGCCAGCAGCTTCTCCGGGACAGGGGAATCCTACGAGCAGTACTTC. Translation: CASSFSGTGESYEQYF.

The chain combines TRBV28 with TRBJ2-5; 8 nucleotides align to TRBD1. The CDR3 has 13 amino acids. The germline V gene has CDR1 MDHEN and CDR2 SYDVKM. V shed 7 bases and J 3 bases; nucleotides not matched to a gene: 4. DNA for the CDR3: TGTGCCAGCAAGGAGACAGGGGAAGAGACCCAGTACTTC. As protein: CASKETGEETQYF.

The V and J genes are TRBV6-5 and TRBJ1-6; unclear D gene. V was pared by 5 bases and J by 7 bases, with 12 bases between. Germline lookup yields CDR1 MNHEY and CDR2 SVGAGI. The CDR3 runs to 14 residues. CDR3 DNA sequence: TGTGCCAGCAGTAGGGCGGCAGAGAATTCACCCCTCCACTTT. It codes for CASSRAAENSPLHF.

The chain uses TRBV27 and TRBJ1-6, with TRBD1 matching over 7 bases. V shed 5 bases and J 8 bases; nucleotides not matched to a gene: 18. The CDR3 consists of 18 residues. Looked up from germline, CDR1 is MNHEY and CDR2 is SMNVEV (reference sequence). CDR3 in amino acids: CASSRQLTGLSLDSPLHF. Written as DNA, the CDR3 is TGTGCCAGCAGTAGACAACTGACAGGGTTGTCCTTGGATTCACCCCTCCACTTT.

This chain joins TRBV6-5 and TRBJ1-5; maybe TRBD1 (5 bases). CDR1 and CDR2 (germline): MNHEY, SVGAGI. V gave up 0 bases and J gave up 5 bases, with 8 bases separating them. The CDR3 contains 14 residues. The CDR3 DNA reads TGTGCCAGCAGTTACTCTCAGGGTTATCAGCCCCAGCATTTT. As protein: CASSYSQGYQPQHF.

This clone is a singleton in its sample. This chain connects TRBV12-3 or TRBV12-4 to TRBJ2-3; possible D gene TRBD2, 6 bases. This CDR3 has 13 amino acids. The V end lost 6 bases, the J end lost 2 bases, and 9 bases lay between the germline ends. CDR3 nucleotide sequence: TGTGCCAGCAGCGGGGGACCCACAGATACGCAGTATTTT. It yields the protein CASSGGPTDTQYF.

V usage is TRBV28 and J usage is TRBJ2-5; maybe TRBD2 (6 bases). Germline values: CDR1 MDHEN, CDR2 SYDVKM. V was trimmed by 4 bases and J by 5 bases, leaving 17 bases between them. This CDR3 comprises 15 residues. For the CDR3, the DNA is TGTGCCAGCAGTTCCACTAGCCCGGCACTGGAGACCCAGTACTTC. Its protein product is CASSSTSPALETQYF. Drawing the rest from reference TRBV28 and TRBJ2-5, the complete variable domain is DVKVTQSSRYLVKRTGEKVFLECVQDMDHENMFWYRQDPGLGLRLIYFSYDVKMKEKGDIPEGYSVSREKKERFSLILESASTNQTSMYLCASSSTSPALETQYFGPGTRLLVL.

This sequence joins TRBV5-5 and TRBJ2-7; the D gene is possibly TRBD2 (6 bases). The CDR3 loop spans 13 amino acids. The germline V gene has CDR1 SGHKS and CDR2 YYEKEE (reference sequence). Trimming removed 4 bases from V and 3 bases from J, with 11 bases in between. CDR3 nucleotides: TGTGCCAGCAGCCCGCGGGGCTTCTACGAGCAGTACTTC. Residues: CASSPRGFYEQYF.

The chain uses TRBV19 and TRBJ1-1, with D hard to call. Germline values: CDR1 LNHDA, CDR2 SQIVND (reference sequence). This CDR3 has 14 amino acids. The ends were cut back, 2 bases at V and 4 bases at J, with 11 bases in the middle. The CDR3 loop reads CASSIRDIGTEAFF. CDR3 nucleotide sequence: TGTGCCAGTAGTATAAGGGATATTGGCACTGAAGCTTTCTTT.

This clone came up a few times. V is TRBV28 and J is TRBJ1-1, with TRBD1 identical over 7 bases. The V segment lost 7 bases and the J segment 3 bases; nucleotides outside the gene matches: 5. Germline V gene lookup returns CDR1 MDHEN and CDR2 SYDVKM. The CDR3 runs 13 residues. The CDR3 DNA reads as TGTGCCAGCAACGACAGGGTCGACACTGAAGCTTTCTTT. It yields the protein CASNDRVDTEAFF.

This CDR3 reads CASSLLVQGVGEAFF. The DNA for the CDR3 is TGTGCCAGCAGCTTGTTAGTCCAGGGAGTCGGTGAAGCTTTCTTT. The V and J genes are TRBV5-4 and TRBJ1-1, with D perhaps matching TRBD1 (5 bases). The CDR3 is 15 residues long. The germline V and J ends were trimmed by 1 base and 7 bases, with 17 bases remaining between them. Germline V lookup: CDR1 SGHNT, CDR2 YYREEE (reference sequence).

The rearrangement uses TRBV12-3 or TRBV12-4 and TRBJ1-4; D uncertain. CDR3 length: 12 residues. Trimming pared 3 bases from V and 5 bases from J, leaving 4 bases between. As DNA, the CDR3 is TGTGCCAGCAGTTTTGAGAATGAAAAACTGTTTTTT. It is translated as CASSFENEKLFF.

In this sample, this clone turned up a few times. The chain carries TRBV9 and TRBJ1-4, with D tentatively TRBD1 (6 bases). V lost 0 bases, J lost 8 bases, and 17 bases lay in between. This CDR3 is built from 16 residues. The V gene's germline CDR1 is SGDLS and CDR2 YYNGEE. The CDR3 DNA reads TGTGCCAGCAGCGTAGAGGGGGGTGACAGGCAAGAAAAACTGTTTTTT. Translating gives CASSVEGGDRQEKLFF.

This chain joins TRBV7-2 and TRBJ2-1, with 9 bases matching TRBD2. The germline gives CDR1 SGHTA, CDR2 FQGNSA. This CDR3 has 16 amino acids. Unmatched junction bases numbered 7, after V lost 5 bases and J lost 2 bases. The CDR3 nucleotides read TGTGCCAGCAGCGAACGACTAGCGGACGCCTACAATGAGCAGTTCTTC. Protein product: CASSERLADAYNEQFF. Drawing the rest from reference TRBV7-2 and TRBJ2-1, the complete variable domain is GAGVSQSPSNKVTEKGKDVELRCDPISGHTALYWYRQSLGQGLEFLIYFQGNSAPDKSGLPSDRFSAERTGGSVSTLTIQRTQQEDSAVYLCASSERLADAYNEQFFGPGTRLTVL.

V and J are TRBV7-9 and TRBJ1-6; 8 positions match TRBD1. J was trimmed by 9 bases and V by 1 base; bases with no gene match: 2. CDR3 length equals 14 residues. CDR1 and CDR2 (germline): SEHNR, FQNEAQ (reference sequence). The CDR3 region is CASSLGQGSSPLHF. DNA for the CDR3: TGTGCCAGCAGCTTAGGACAGGGGAGTTCACCCCTCCACTTT.

This clone has a handful of counts. The chain is built from TRBV3-1 (or the pseudogene TRBV3-2) and TRBJ1-5; maybe TRBD1 (6 bases). The CDR3 extends over 17 amino acids. Germline V gene sequence: CDR1 LGHDT, CDR2 YNNKEL (reference sequence). Trimming shortened V by 4 bases and J by 3 bases, and 19 bases separated the two germline ends. Here the CDR3 DNA reads TGTGCCAGCAGCCTACGCAACAGGGTAGGGAACAATCAGCCCCAGCATTTT. Translation gives CASSLRNRVGNNQPQHF.

The rearrangement joins TRBV30 to TRBJ1-2; no firm D call. Deletions cut 8 bases from V and 1 base from J, with 8 bases between. Germline CDR1 and CDR2: GTSNPN and SVGIG (reference sequence). This CDR3 spans 11 amino acids. The CDR3 nucleotides are TGTGCCGGGGAGAATAACTATGGCTACACCTTC. This gives the protein CAGENNYGYTF.

A single count supports this clone. The chain couples TRBV19 to TRBJ1-4; D remains ambiguous. Germline V gene lookup returns CDR1 LNHDA and CDR2 SQIVND (reference sequence). CDR3 length: 13 residues. Trimming left V 3 bases short and J 8 bases short, with 10 bases between. The CDR3 coding sequence is TGTGCCAGTAGTATGGGAAGCGGAGAAAAACTGTTTTTT. This gives the protein CASSMGSGEKLFF.

The CDR3 DNA is TGTGCCAGCTCACCATCGTTAGCGGGAGATGATACGCAGTATTTT. Amino acid sequence: CASSPSLAGDDTQYF. V usage is TRBV18 and J usage is TRBJ2-3, with 9 bases that match TRBD2. Germline CDR1 KGHSH, CDR2 LQKENI. Trimming removed 2 bases from V and 6 bases from J; junction bases left unmatched: 6. The CDR3 is 15 amino acids.

The rearrangement links TRBV9 to TRBJ2-5; D is uncertain. The V gene lost 0 bases and the J gene lost 2 bases, with 11 bases spanning the gap. The CDR3 contains 15 residues. CDR1 and CDR2 from the germline V gene are SGDLS and YYNGEE. CDR3 sequence reads: CASSVEGVGQETQYF. CDR3 nucleotides: TGTGCCAGCAGCGTAGAGGGCGTGGGGCAAGAGACCCAGTACTTC.

The gene calls are TRBV10-3 and TRBJ1-2, with TRBD1 matching over 7 bases. The CDR3 has 15 amino acids. V was pared by 3 bases and J by 5 bases, with 9 bases of the junction left unmatched. Germline V lookup: CDR1 ENHRY, CDR2 SYGVKD. CDR3 in amino acids: CAISDLLPGQYGYTF. For the CDR3, the DNA is TGTGCCATCAGTGATCTACTCCCGGGACAGTATGGCTACACCTTC.

The sample holds one count of this clone. V is TRBV10-3 and J is TRBJ2-7; D ambiguous. There are 14 residues in the CDR3. CDR1 and CDR2 from the germline V gene are ENHRY and SYGVKD. V was trimmed by 3 bases and J by 5 bases, leaving 14 bases between them. The CDR3 bases are TGTGCCATCAGTGATTGGGGTTTAGGAAACGAGCAGTACTTC. This translates into CAISDWGLGNEQYF.

The rearrangement joins TRBV9 to TRBJ1-2, with D possibly being TRBD1 (6 bases). Looked up from germline, CDR1 is SGDLS and CDR2 is YYNGEE. Deletions cut 0 bases from V and 0 bases from J, with 15 bases between. The CDR3 extends over 17 amino acids. CDR3 DNA: TGTGCCAGCAGCGTAGCTATTACAGGGTTAGCTAACTATGGCTACACCTTC. It is translated as CASSVAITGLANYGYTF.

On this clone itself: The germline gene is not matched at one end of the junction; a read error may be the cause. This chain connects TRBV7-2 to TRBJ2-4, with 8 positions matching TRBD1. The CDR3 loop spans 15 amino acids. CDR1 and CDR2 (germline): SGHTA, FQGNSA. Here the CDR3 reads CASSLDRGTKNIQYF. The DNA for the CDR3 is TGTGCCAGCAGTTTAGACAGGGGAACCAAAAACATTCAGTACTTC.

This chain joins TRBV19 and TRBJ1-5; D call uncertain. Germline V CDR1 and CDR2: LNHDA, SQIVND (reference sequence). Trimming left V 4 bases short and J 15 bases short, with 13 bases between. The CDR3 contains 11 residues. The CDR3 sequence: CASSTQSSMHF. CDR3 nucleotides: TGTGCCAGTAGTACCCAATCCAGTATGCATTTT.